Listed below are T cell receptor beta chains from one sample, sequenced in a study of T-cell reconstitution after alpha-beta-depleted transplantation in children. A single record per CDR3 protein comes from TCRdb applying MiXCR to the PCR reads. Among 750,000 to 950,000 distinct CDR3 sequences listed, less than 20% were seen once. The sequencing used PBMCs, mostly from graft donor cells, collected 360 days after TCRalphabeta/CD19-depleted stem cell transplant. The receptors were sampled from a male patient younger than 18 who had a stem cell transplant for acute lymphoblastic leukemia, so the T cells may come from the graft donor. The CDR3 runs from the conserved cysteine through the conserved F or W. Fields, in order: D gene, J gene, V gene, clone size, CDR3 protein, CDR3 DNA. D genes are given only for firm matches. Where a row states a size, it is once, few, many or the class of an expanded clone; other rows omit it.

. | TRBJ2-5 | TRBV29-1 | . | CSVEERHQETQYF | TGCAGCGTTGAAGAGCGGCACCAAGAGACCCAGTACTTC
. | TRBJ2-4 | TRBV12-3/TRBV12-4 | few | CASNQGESKNIQYF | TGTGCCAGCAACCAGGGAGAGAGCAAAAACATTCAGTACTTC
. | TRBJ2-2 | TRBV20-1 | few | CSAPGGTRGNTGELFF | TGCAGTGCTCCCGGGGGGACCAGGGGCAACACCGGGGAGCTGTTTTTT
. | TRBJ2-3 | TRBV29-1 | many | CSVPGRYTDTQYF | TGCAGCGTTCCTGGAAGATACACAGATACGCAGTATTTT
TRBD1 | TRBJ1-1 | TRBV6-1 | once | CASTAGRGHGAFF | TGTGCCAGCACGGCGGGCAGGGGGCATGGGGCTTTCTTT
. | TRBJ2-1 | TRBV5-1 | . | CASSLVAGPRSYNEQFF | TGCGCCAGCAGCTTGGTTGCAGGGCCCCGCTCCTACAATGAGCAGTTCTTC
. | TRBJ2-3 | TRBV7-9 | . | CASSSGETTQRGDTQYF | TGTGCCAGCAGCTCGGGGGAGACGACTCAGCGAGGGGATACGCAGTATTTT
. | TRBJ1-5 | TRBV16 | many | CASSHRNQPQHF | TGTGCCAGCAGCCATCGCAATCAGCCCCAGCATTTT
. | TRBJ2-7 | TRBV20-1 | . | CSARQDLSYEQYF | TGCAGTGCCCGACAGGACCTCTCCTACGAGCAGTACTTC
. | TRBJ2-1 | TRBV18 | few | CASSPSGVARSYNEQFF | TGTGCCAGCTCACCCTCAGGGGTAGCGCGATCCTACAATGAGCAGTTCTTC
TRBD1 | TRBJ2-5 | TRBV11-1 | . | CASSLTGQGLQETQYF | TGTGCCAGCAGCTTAACGGGACAGGGGCTTCAAGAGACCCAGTACTTC
. | TRBJ2-7 | TRBV5-1 | few | CASSLRFGGRRSYEQYF | TGCGCCAGCAGCTTGCGTTTTGGAGGGAGAAGGTCCTACGAGCAGTACTTC
. | TRBJ2-5 | TRBV10-3 | few | CAISDRGKTQYF | TGTGCCATCAGTGACAGGGGAAAGACCCAGTACTTC
. | TRBJ1-5 | TRBV27 | many | CASRHDAFDSNQPQHF | TGTGCCAGCAGACATGACGCCTTTGATAGCAATCAGCCCCAGCATTTT
TRBD1 | TRBJ1-2 | TRBV4-1 | . | CASSHSWTGGAGLYGYTF | TGCGCCAGCAGCCATTCCTGGACAGGGGGCGCCGGGCTCTATGGCTACACCTTC
. | TRBJ2-5 | TRBV5-1 | . | CASSFTPLGETQYF | TGCGCCAGCAGCTTCACCCCTCTGGGAGAGACCCAGTACTTC
. | TRBJ2-5 | TRBV5-6 | . | CASSNPPGRETQYF | TGTGCCAGCAGCAACCCCCCGGGGAGAGAGACCCAGTACTTC
. | TRBJ2-2 | TRBV5-1 | . | CASRSDIHGLFF | TGCGCCAGCAGATCGGACATACATGGGTTGTTTTTT